The 18 T cell receptor beta chains presented below share a single source sample, sequenced in a study of blood T cells in healthy people across ages. For the second PCR, which ran for roughly 7 to 11 cycles, a sample-barcoded 5' primer and a J-beta primer mix were used. Via MiXCR, TCRdb re-called the 5' RACE reads, giving one row per CDR3 protein. The sample consists of about 1.8 million distinct CDR3 sequences, around 48% of them appearing once. The sequenced material came from blood. Receptors were obtained from a woman between 35 and 50 years old in good health.

The chain carries TRBV20-1 and TRBJ1-4; D is perhaps TRBD1 (6 bases). The CDR3 runs 12 residues. CDR1 DFQATT and CDR2 SNEGSKA come from the germline V gene (reference sequence). The germline V and J ends were trimmed by 1 base and 8 bases, with 8 bases remaining between them. As DNA, the CDR3 is TGCAGTGCTAGAGGGACAGACGAAAAACTGTTTTTT. Protein sequence: CSARGTDEKLFF.

Only a few counts were recorded for this clonotype. The chain has TRBV5-1 and TRBJ2-4; D remains unclear. Germline CDR1 is SGHRS and CDR2 is YFSETQ. The V end was cut by 5 bases, the J end by 0 bases, with 12 bases between. The CDR3 is made up of 15 amino acids. CDR3: CASRAAGSAKNIQYF. The CDR3 bases are TGCGCCAGCAGGGCAGCAGGCTCAGCCAAAAACATTCAGTACTTC. The whole variable domain, filled in from reference TRBV5-1 and TRBJ2-4, reads KAGVTQTPRYLIKTRGQQVTLSCSPISGHRSVSWYQQTPGQGLQFLFEYFSETQRNKGNFPGRFSGRQFSNSRSEMNVSTLELGDSALYLCASRAAGSAKNIQYFGAGTRLSVL.

The genes are TRBV20-1 and TRBJ1-4, with D perhaps TRBD1 (5 bases). The V gene's germline CDR1 is DFQATT and CDR2 SNEGSKA (reference sequence). The CDR3 is made up of 15 amino acids. Between the trimmed V and J ends, which lost 3 bases and 5 bases, there was a span of 16 bases. DNA of the CDR3: TGCAGTGCTAGGCGGGGCGGGGTTGAAAATGAAAAACTGTTTTTT. Residues: CSARRGGVENEKLFF.

This clonotype occurred a few times. The chain recombines TRBV15 with TRBJ2-3, with D possibly TRBD2 on 5 matching bases. V gave up 3 bases and J gave up 3 bases, with 10 bases separating them. The CDR3 is made up of 14 amino acids. The germline gives CDR1 LNHNV, CDR2 YYDKDF (reference sequence). The CDR3 loop reads CATSRDSRTDTQYF. The DNA for the CDR3 is TGTGCCACCAGCAGGGACTCGAGGACAGATACGCAGTATTTT.

This clonotype was seen ten or more times. The V gene is TRBV12-3 or TRBV12-4, the J gene TRBJ2-7, with D maybe TRBD1 (6 bases). The CDR3 runs 14 residues. V lost 6 bases, J lost 1 base, and 13 bases lay in between. CDR3 DNA sequence: TGTGCCAGCAGCTTACAGGGCCTATCCTACGAGCAGTACTTC. Protein sequence: CASSLQGLSYEQYF.

This clonotype was recorded a few times. The rearrangement uses TRBV6-2 or TRBV6-3 and TRBJ2-7; 8 positions match TRBD1. The CDR3 has 13 residues. The V segment lost 6 bases and the J segment 5 bases; nucleotides outside the gene matches: 6. Germline V gene sequence: CDR1 MNHEY, CDR2 SVGEGT. CDR3 sequence: CASRNAGGHEQYF. CDR3 in DNA: TGTGCCAGCAGGAACGCAGGGGGCCACGAGCAGTACTTC.

The chain is built from TRBV7-2 and TRBJ2-3, with 7 bases aligning to TRBD1. The ends lost 5 bases at V and 6 bases at J; junction bases unmatched: 17. CDR1 is SGHTA, CDR2 FQGNSA, per germline. The CDR3 has 17 residues. The CDR3 here is CASSRQSGGRYWDTQYF. CDR3 nucleotides: TGTGCCAGCAGCCGCCAGTCAGGGGGTCGTTATTGGGATACGCAGTATTTT.

This clonotype has just a few counts. J is TRBJ2-4 and V is TRBV20-1, with D possibly TRBD1 on 6 matching bases. The J call could be wrong; TRBJ2-7 is a better fit for the DNA end. CDR3 length: 13 amino acids. Per the germline V gene, CDR1 is DFQATT and CDR2 is SNEGSKA (reference sequence). This CDR3 reads CSAPGVGEFEQYF. In nucleotides, the CDR3 is TGCAGTGCTCCAGGGGTTGGGGAGTTCGAGCAGTACTTC.

The rearrangement joins TRBV6-2 or TRBV6-3 to TRBJ2-1; 15 nucleotides line up with TRBD2. Per the germline V gene, CDR1 is MNHEY and CDR2 is SVGEGT. This CDR3 comprises 20 residues. V dropped 0 bases and J dropped 3; count of bases not matched to a gene: 9. The CDR3 loop reads CASSYSRQGTSGRLYNEQFF. The CDR3 coding sequence is TGTGCCAGCAGTTACTCGCGCCAGGGGACTAGCGGGAGGCTCTACAATGAGCAGTTCTTC.

V usage is TRBV27 and J usage is TRBJ1-2; TRBD1 aligns across 10 bases. The CDR3 runs 14 residues. Germline-derived CDR1 and CDR2 are MNHEY and SMNVEV (reference sequence). J gave up 8 bases and V 6 bases, and 9 bases lay outside the gene matches. CDR3 region: CASSTTGTGAGYTF. In DNA, the CDR3 is TGTGCCAGCAGCACGACCGGGACAGGGGCCGGCTACACCTTC.

This clonotype was seen a single time. The V gene is TRBV7-9, the J gene TRBJ1-4, with D hard to call. V was trimmed by 0 bases and J by 3 bases, leaving 8 bases between them. The CDR3 length is 15 residues. The germline CDR1 and CDR2 sequences are SEHNR and FQNEAQ (reference sequence). The CDR3 here is CASSLAFGPNEKLFF. CDR3 DNA sequence: TGTGCCAGCAGCTTAGCGTTCGGACCTAATGAAAAACTGTTTTTT. Full variable domain (rest looked up from reference TRBV7-9 and TRBJ1-4): DTGVSQNPRHKITKRGQNVTFRCDPISEHNRLYWYRQTLGQGPEFLTYFQNEAQLEKSRLLSDRFSAERPKGSFSTLEIQRTEQGDSAMYLCASSLAFGPNEKLFFGSGTQLSVL.

This clonotype was seen a handful of times. The chain carries TRBV10-3 and TRBJ2-3; 12 nucleotides agree with TRBD2. Germline CDR1 and CDR2: ENHRY and SYGVKD. The length of the CDR3 is 16 residues. Germline trimming cut 2 bases from V and 5 bases from J; bases unmatched to any gene: 5. The CDR3 spells CAISEGTSGLIDTQYF. CDR3 sequence (DNA): TGTGCCATCAGTGAGGGGACTAGCGGGCTTATAGATACGCAGTATTTT.

This rearrangement joins TRBV5-6 to TRBJ2-5, with D possibly called TRBD1 or TRBD2 (6 bases each). The germline V gene encodes CDR1 SGHDT and CDR2 YYEEEE. The CDR3 covers 15 residues. Trimming pared 5 bases from V and 3 bases from J, leaving 17 bases between. CDR3 DNA: TGTGCCAGCAGTACTTGGTCCGGGGGCGAAGAGACCCAGTACTTC. Protein sequence: CASSTWSGGEETQYF.

Only a few counts were recorded for this clonotype. The V call is TRBV27, the J call TRBJ1-4; D is uncertain. Per the germline V gene, CDR1 is MNHEY and CDR2 is SMNVEV (reference sequence). Trimming pared 0 bases from V and 0 bases from J, leaving 14 bases between. The CDR3 sequence is 18 residues long. CDR3 nucleotides: TGTGCCAGCAGTTTATCGATCGCAGGAGGTGCAACTAATGAAAAACTGTTTTTT. Translating it yields CASSLSIAGGATNEKLFF.

This clonotype was observed a few times. V gene TRBV20-1 combines with J gene TRBJ2-1; TRBD2 aligns across 8 bases. The V gene's germline CDR1 is DFQATT and CDR2 SNEGSKA (reference sequence). V dropped 0 bases and J dropped 9; count of bases not matched to a gene: 7. The CDR3 contains 14 residues. The CDR3 region is CSARDSRGDGEQFF. In DNA, the CDR3 is TGCAGTGCTAGAGACTCGCGGGGGGACGGTGAGCAGTTCTTC.

The chain combines TRBV7-2 with TRBJ2-7, with 8 bases that match TRBD1. CDR3 length equals 14 residues. J lost 6 bases, V lost 5 bases, and 9 bases had no gene match. From germline, CDR1 is SGHTA and CDR2 FQGNSA. The CDR3 reads CASSTETGAFEQYF. Here the CDR3 DNA reads TGTGCCAGCAGCACCGAGACAGGGGCGTTCGAGCAGTACTTC.

The chain has TRBV6-2 or TRBV6-3 and TRBJ1-5; 7 bases are a match to TRBD1. The trim removed 8 bases at V and 6 bases at J, leaving 4 bases unmatched. CDR3 length equals 12 residues. Germline CDR1 is MNHEY and CDR2 is SVGEGT. The CDR3 region has the DNA TGTGCCAGCGGAGACAGGGCTCAGCCCCAGCATTTT. This translates into CASGDRAQPQHF.

J is TRBJ2-3 and V is TRBV4-1; tentative D call: TRBD2 (5 bases). The CDR3 runs to 15 residues. Germline loops: CDR1 MGHRA, CDR2 YSYEKL. V shed 1 base and J shed 1 base, with 9 bases lying between them. For the CDR3, the DNA is TGCGCCAGCAGCCAAGGTCGAGCGGGCACAGATACGCAGTATTTT. Amino acids: CASSQGRAGTDTQYF.